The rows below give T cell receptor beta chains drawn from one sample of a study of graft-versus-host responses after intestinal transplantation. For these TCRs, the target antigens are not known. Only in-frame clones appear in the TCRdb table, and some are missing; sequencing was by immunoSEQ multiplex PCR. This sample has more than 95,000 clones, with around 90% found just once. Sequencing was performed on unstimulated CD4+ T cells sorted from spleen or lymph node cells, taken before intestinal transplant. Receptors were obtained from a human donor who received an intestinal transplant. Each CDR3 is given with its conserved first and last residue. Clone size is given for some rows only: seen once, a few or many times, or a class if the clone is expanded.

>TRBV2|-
CASRAPGVPSYEQYF
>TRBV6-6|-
CASSNLGGTQYF
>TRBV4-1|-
CASSPPRDRGHGEQFF
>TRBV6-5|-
CASSSGQTYEQYF
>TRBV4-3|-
CASSQDFSREQFF
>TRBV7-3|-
CASSLTSGETQYF
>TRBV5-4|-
CASNKGGSSGNTQYF
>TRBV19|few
CASSIFGLAFF
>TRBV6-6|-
CASRSPLWTGEETQYF
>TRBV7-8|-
CASSALAGRYNEQFF
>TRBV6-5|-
CASSSGLSTDTQYF
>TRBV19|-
CASSIGGATSGSLVRETQYF
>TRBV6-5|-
CASRQPDRSPLHF
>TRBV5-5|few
CASSRTTTEETQYF
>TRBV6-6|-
CASNTEAKNIQYF
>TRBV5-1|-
CASSTGDYGYTF
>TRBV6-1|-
CATPVSGLQDEQYF
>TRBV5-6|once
CASQIGGAGVAETQYF
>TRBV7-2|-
CASSLVGGPTDTQYF
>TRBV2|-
CASSEEVVGNEQFF
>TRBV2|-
CASDSYNEQFF
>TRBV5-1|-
CASRQGQDFNEQFF
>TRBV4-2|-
CASSQDWLAGEETQYF
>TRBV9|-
CASSPREGGEDEQYF
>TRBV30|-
CAWRTGTAWRSPLHF
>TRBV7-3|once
CASSQGLAGGPRETQYF
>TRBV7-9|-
CASSFRGERYEQYF
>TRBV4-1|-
CASSQDPLLLALNTEAFF
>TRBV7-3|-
CASSLGAQETQYF
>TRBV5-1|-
CASSLDRDGGELFF
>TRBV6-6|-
CASSPPTSGLTEQYF
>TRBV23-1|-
CASSQSWEGLAGVTDTQYF
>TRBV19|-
CASKGQGDSPLHF
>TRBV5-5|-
CASSFPGREQPQHF
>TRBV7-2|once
CASSRDRSSYEQYF
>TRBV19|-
CASKTGNSYNEQFF
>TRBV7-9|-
CASSLFAGSRGETQYF
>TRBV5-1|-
CASSLYRFLNEQFF
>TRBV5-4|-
CASSLTGGGGYTF
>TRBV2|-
CASRAGTSGYNEQFF
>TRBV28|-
CASSLRETEAFF
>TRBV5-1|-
CASSLVPGGNTEAFF
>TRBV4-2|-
CASSQTGIGGWNSPLHF
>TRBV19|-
CATKGGGLWPDTQYF
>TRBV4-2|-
CASSQSPAGGERTDTQYF
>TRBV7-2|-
CASSLQGAFWNYGYTF